A selection of T cell receptor beta chains follows, all from one sample in a study of cytomegalovirus exposure and HLA in healthy donors. The data were produced by immunoSEQ multiplex PCR, yet TCRdb's version contains in-frame clones alone and is incomplete. This table has approximately 200,000 clones, 80% to 85% appearing once. Specimen: PBMCs. The source is a woman aged 50 to 60 in good health and CMV-seropositive. Each CDR3 is given with its conserved first and last residue. A D gene is named only where the DNA matches it firmly. Clone sizes are given selectively: once, few, many, or a class where the clone is expanded.

d_gene	len	abundance	j_gene	v_gene	CDR3aa	CDR3nt
NA	18	NA	TRBJ2-2	TRBV5-1	CASSLASSGPRNTGELFF	TGCGCCAGCAGCTTGGCCTCGAGCGGGCCGAGAAACACCGGGGAGCTGTTTTTT
NA	14	few	TRBJ1-3	TRBV7-2	CASSPSPTSDTIYF	TGTGCCAGCAGCCCTAGCCCGACAAGCGACACCATATATTTT
TRBD1	14	NA	TRBJ1-5	TRBV19	CASSQGAGNQPQHF	TGTGCCAGTAGTCAGGGGGCAGGCAATCAGCCCCAGCATTTT
NA	13	NA	TRBJ1-5	TRBV29-1	CSACEGGGQPQHF	TGCAGCGCGTGTGAGGGGGGGGGCCAGCCCCAGCATTTT
NA	13	NA	TRBJ2-7	TRBV2	CASCRDTVYEQYF	TGTGCCAGCTGCCGGGACACTGTCTACGAGCAGTACTTC
TRBD2	15	NA	TRBJ2-3	TRBV7-6	CASSSMTSSADTQYF	TGTGCCAGCAGCTCTATGACTAGCTCCGCAGATACGCAGTATTTT
NA	13	NA	TRBJ1-4	TRBV30	CAWSRGWGEKLFF	TGTGCCTGGAGTCGGGGGTGGGGTGAAAAACTGTTTTTT
NA	12	NA	TRBJ1-1	TRBV28	CASTIQNTEAFF	TGTGCCAGCACCATACAGAACACTGAAGCTTTCTTT
NA	14	NA	TRBJ1-1	TRBV2	CASSERTVTTEAFF	TGTGCCAGCAGTGAGAGGACAGTCACCACTGAAGCTTTCTTT
TRBD1	14	NA	TRBJ2-7	TRBV11-2	CASRRTGSSYEQYF	TGTGCCAGCAGAAGGACAGGGAGCTCCTACGAGCAGTACTTC
NA	14	NA	TRBJ2-7	TRBV11-2	CASRDGRGGHEQYF	TGTGCCAGCCGAGACGGGCGGGGTGGCCACGAGCAGTACTTC
NA	11	NA	TRBJ2-5	TRBV7-2	CASTGGETQYF	TGTGCCAGCACCGGGGGAGAGACCCAGTACTTC
TRBD2	14	NA	TRBJ2-1	TRBV5-4	CASKGVAGRDEQFF	TGTGCCAGCAAGGGGGTAGCGGGAAGGGATGAGCAGTTCTTC
NA	12	NA	TRBJ2-7	TRBV6-1	CASSVQAYEQYF	TGTGCCAGCAGTGTTCAAGCCTACGAGCAGTACTTC
NA	14	NA	TRBJ2-7	TRBV7-6	CASSPLRGGPLRYF	TGTGCCAGCAGCCCCTTAAGGGGCGGCCCCCTCAGGTACTTC
TRBD1	15	NA	TRBJ2-7	TRBV11-3	CASSLEDGTGYEQYF	TGTGCCAGCAGCTTAGAGGATGGGACAGGATACGAGCAGTACTTC
TRBD1	16	NA	TRBJ1-2	TRBV27	CASSFSGTGGGYGYTF	TGTGCCAGCAGTTTCTCCGGGACAGGGGGGGGCTATGGCTACACCTTC
TRBD2	15	NA	TRBJ2-1	TRBV9	CASSVGLAAYNEQFF	TGTGCCAGCAGCGTGGGCCTAGCGGCTTACAATGAGCAGTTCTTC
NA	15	few	TRBJ2-5	TRBV13	CASSLGLALSETQYF	TGTGCCAGCAGCTTAGGCCTCGCGCTCTCGGAGACCCAGTACTTC
NA	16	NA	TRBJ2-7	TRBV7-2	CASSLQGLPYSYEQYF	TGTGCCAGCAGCTTGCAGGGACTTCCCTACTCCTACGAGCAGTACTTC
NA	15	NA	TRBJ2-2	TRBV5-1	CASSLGRANTGELFF	TGCGCCAGCAGCTTGGGACGGGCGAACACCGGGGAGCTGTTTTTT
TRBD1	13	once	TRBJ2-7	TRBV11-2	CASRGTGVGEQYF	TGTGCCAGCCGAGGGACAGGGGTTGGCGAGCAGTACTTC
NA	15	once	TRBJ2-5	TRBV18	CASSPQGGIGETQYF	TGTGCCAGCTCACCACAAGGCGGGATCGGCGAGACCCAGTACTTC
NA	14	NA	TRBJ1-6	TRBV11-2	CASSLVWGDSPLHF	TGTGCCAGCAGCTTAGTTTGGGGCGATTCACCCCTCCACTTT
NA	11	NA	TRBJ1-1	TRBV20-1	CSAPTGRGAFF	TGCAGTGCGCCTACGGGAAGGGGGGCTTTCTTT
TRBD1	13	NA	TRBJ2-4	TRBV5-6	CASNLDRTGIQYF	TGTGCCAGCAACCTCGACAGGACAGGGATTCAGTACTTC
NA	13	NA	TRBJ2-7	TRBV2	CAIFRDTLSEQYF	TGTGCCATTTTCCGGGACACTCTCTCCGAGCAGTACTTC
NA	15	NA	TRBJ1-3	TRBV7-9	CSSSLVAGPGNTIYF	TGTTCCAGCAGCTTAGTAGCAGGGCCTGGAAACACCATATATTTT
TRBD2	15	once	TRBJ2-7	TRBV11-3	CASSLGAGVNYEQYF	TGTGCCAGCAGCTTAGGGGCGGGAGTGAACTACGAGCAGTACTTC
NA	15	NA	TRBJ2-6	TRBV2	CASSEGISGANGLTF	TGTGCCAGCAGTGAAGGGATCTCTGGGGCCAACGGCCTGACTTTC
TRBD1	15	NA	TRBJ1-3	TRBV2	CASSGGTGGWNTIYF	TGTGCCAGCAGTGGAGGGACAGGGGGCTGGAACACCATATATTTT
NA	13	NA	TRBJ2-7	TRBV5-6	CASSRQVIREQYF	TGTGCCAGCAGTCGGCAGGTAATCCGCGAGCAGTACTTC
TRBD1	15	NA	TRBJ1-5	TRBV28	CASSDLDRGHQPQHF	TGTGCCAGCAGTGATCTTGACAGGGGGCATCAGCCCCAGCATTTT
TRBD1	15	NA	TRBJ2-5	TRBV7-9	CASSHDRGPGETQYF	TGTGCCAGCAGTCACGACAGGGGCCCAGGGGAGACCCAGTACTTC
TRBD2	15	NA	TRBJ2-5	TRBV9	CASSPRPGREETQYF	TGTGCCAGCAGCCCACGCCCTGGGAGGGAAGAGACCCAGTACTTC
NA	13	few	TRBJ2-1	TRBV6-6	CASSSPQANEQFF	TGTGCCAGCAGTAGCCCCCAGGCCAATGAGCAGTTCTTC